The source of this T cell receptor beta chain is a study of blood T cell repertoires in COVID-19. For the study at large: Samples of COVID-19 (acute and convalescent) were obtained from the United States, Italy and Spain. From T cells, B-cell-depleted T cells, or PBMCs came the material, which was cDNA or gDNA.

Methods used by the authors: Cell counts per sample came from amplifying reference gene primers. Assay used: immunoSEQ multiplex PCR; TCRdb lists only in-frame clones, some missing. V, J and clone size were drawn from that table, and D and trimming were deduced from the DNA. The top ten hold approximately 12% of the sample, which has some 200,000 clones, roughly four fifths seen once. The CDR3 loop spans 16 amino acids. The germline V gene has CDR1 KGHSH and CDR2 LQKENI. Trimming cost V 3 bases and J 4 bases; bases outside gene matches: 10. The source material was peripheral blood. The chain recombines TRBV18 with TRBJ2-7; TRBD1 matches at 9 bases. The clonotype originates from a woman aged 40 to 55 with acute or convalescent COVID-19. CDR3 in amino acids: CASSPSGDRARYEQYF. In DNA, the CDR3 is TGTGCCAGCTCACCCTCTGGGGACAGGGCGAGATACGAGCAGTACTTC.